A single sample is the source of the 24 T cell receptor beta chains below, sequenced in a study of T cell responses to AZD1222 COVID-19 vaccine. TCRdb's copy holds only in-frame clones and misses some; the assay was immunoSEQ multiplex PCR. This sample has 90,000 to 100,000 clones, with 70% to 85% found just once. The starting material was peripheral blood, obtained 28 days after the second AZD1222 dose. Every receptor here comes from an adult who received the AZD1222 COVID-19 vaccine.

The chain recombines TRBV27 with TRBJ2-2; maybe TRBD2 (6 bases). V was trimmed by 2 bases and J by 7 bases, leaving 14 bases between them. The CDR3 totals 15 residues. Germline V gene sequence: CDR1 MNHEY, CDR2 SMNVEV (reference sequence). In DNA form, the CDR3 reads TGTGCCAGCAGTTTAACCCGACTAGGTAGCGGGGAGCTGTTTTTT. It is translated as CASSLTRLGSGELFF.

This chain joins TRBV9 and TRBJ1-3; unclear D gene. V shed 0 bases and J shed 0 bases, with 4 bases lying between them. CDR3 size: 14 residues. Germline V lookup: CDR1 SGDLS, CDR2 YYNGEE. The CDR3 DNA sequence: TGTGCCAGCAGCGTAGAGGGCTCTGGAAACACCATATATTTT. Protein product: CASSVEGSGNTIYF. The whole variable domain, remainder taken from reference TRBV9 and TRBJ1-3, is DSGVTQTPKHLITATGQRVTLRCSPRSGDLSVYWYQQSLDQGLQFLIQYYNGEERAKGNILERFSAQQFPDLHSELNLSSLELGDSALYFCASSVEGSGNTIYFGEGSWLTVV.

The chain is built from TRBV11-1 and TRBJ1-1; no reliable D call. This CDR3 comprises 13 residues. Per the germline V gene, CDR1 is SGHAT and CDR2 is FQDESV (reference sequence). V was shortened by 5 bases and J by 8 bases, with 15 bases between the two germline ends. Here the CDR3 reads CASSPRPGSEAFF. CDR3 DNA sequence: TGTGCCAGCAGCCCTCGCCCGGGGAGCGAAGCTTTCTTT.

This clone was observed a handful of times. V usage is TRBV5-1 and J usage is TRBJ2-7; 9 bases fit TRBD2. V lost 0 bases, J lost 2 bases, and 3 bases stayed unmatched. Germline V lookup: CDR1 SGHRS, CDR2 YFSETQ. There are 15 residues in the CDR3. CDR3 sequence reads: CASSLGLAETYEQYF. The CDR3 bases are TGCGCCAGCAGCTTGGGACTAGCGGAGACCTACGAGCAGTACTTC.

The genes are TRBV6-2 or TRBV6-3 and TRBJ1-4; the D is unclear. CDR3 size: 12 residues. The ends were cut back, 6 bases at V and 0 bases at J, with 2 bases in the middle. Germline assignment: CDR1 MNHEY and CDR2 SVGEGT. CDR3 residues: CASSATNEKLFF. CDR3 coding DNA: TGTGCCAGCAGCGCAACTAATGAAAAACTGTTTTTT.

This chain links TRBV7-9 with TRBJ2-5; D ambiguous. V was cut by 8 bases and J by 4 bases, with 20 bases left in between. This CDR3 has 15 amino acids. Germline V gives CDR1 SEHNR, CDR2 FQNEAQ (reference sequence). The CDR3 region has the DNA TGTGCCAGCCAGGCCTCTGGGGTCTTCCGAGAGACCCAGTACTTC. This gives the protein CASQASGVFRETQYF.

The chain carries TRBV3-1 (or the pseudogene TRBV3-2) and TRBJ1-3; unclear D gene. CDR1 and CDR2 (germline): LGHDT, YNNKEL (reference sequence). Trimming stripped 0 bases from V and 0 bases from J, with 6 bases between. The CDR3 runs to 15 residues. In DNA, the CDR3 is TGTGCCAGCAGCCAAGAAATGAGCTCTGGAAACACCATATATTTT. This gives the protein CASSQEMSSGNTIYF.

The genes are TRBV24-1 and TRBJ2-3; D is uncertain. CDR3 size: 11 residues. The ends were cut back, 6 bases at V and 8 bases at J, with 8 bases in the middle. The germline V gene encodes CDR1 KGHDR and CDR2 SFDVKD. In DNA form, the CDR3 reads TGTGCCACCAGTACGACAAGTACGCAGTATTTT. Translating it yields CATSTTSTQYF.

V gene TRBV19 combines with J gene TRBJ2-1; possible D gene TRBD2, 6 bases. This CDR3 comprises 13 residues. Germline CDR1 LNHDA, CDR2 SQIVND (reference sequence). V was clipped by 5 bases and J by 7 bases, with 12 bases between them. The CDR3 coding sequence is TGTGCCAGTAGTGTTTACGGGACTAATGAGCAGTTCTTC. It yields the protein CASSVYGTNEQFF.

J is TRBJ1-4 and V is TRBV19; D may be TRBD1 (5 bases). Looked up from germline, CDR1 is LNHDA and CDR2 is SQIVND (reference sequence). The CDR3 is made up of 17 amino acids. V dropped 6 bases and J dropped 8 bases, with 25 bases sitting between them. The CDR3 sequence is CASSDLRGRSIREKLFF. CDR3 sequence (DNA): TGTGCCAGTAGCGACCTAAGGGGAAGAAGTATAAGGGAAAAACTGTTTTTT.

The V call is TRBV28, the J call TRBJ2-1; D ambiguous. Germline CDR1 reads MDHEN; CDR2 reads SYDVKM. The CDR3 sequence is 16 residues long. Trimming left V 8 bases short and J 0 bases short, with 17 bases between. As DNA, the CDR3 is TGTGCCAGCCCTCCCCCCCTAGTGGGCTCCTACAATGAGCAGTTCTTC. This encodes CASPPPLVGSYNEQFF.

Here the CDR3 DNA reads TGTGCCAGCAGAACTTCCAGCTCCTACGAGCAGTACTTC. It encodes CASRTSSSYEQYF. The chain recombines TRBV6-6 with TRBJ2-7; no clear D. CDR1 and CDR2 (germline): MNHNY, SVGAGI (reference sequence). The CDR3 length is 13 residues. The V end was cut by 6 bases, the J end by 0 bases, with 9 bases between.

The V and J genes are TRBV15 and TRBJ2-3, with D maybe TRBD1 (7 bases). The CDR3 runs 17 residues. Germline-derived CDR1 and CDR2 are LNHNV and YYDKDF (reference sequence). Trimming took off 1 base at V and 1 base at J, with 15 bases between the two ends. CDR3 amino acids: CATSRAQGGPRTDTQYF. CDR3 coding DNA: TGTGCCACCAGCAGAGCTCAGGGGGGCCCTCGCACAGATACGCAGTATTTT.

This chain links TRBV7-9 with TRBJ2-7; TRBD1 agrees at 8 bases. Per germline, CDR1 SEHNR and CDR2 FQNEAQ (reference sequence). The CDR3 runs 12 residues. With 4 bases clipped from V and 6 bases from J, the junction kept 2 bases outside the gene matches. The CDR3 DNA sequence: TGTGCCAGCAGCTCGCAGGGGGCCGAGCAGTACTTC. It encodes CASSSQGAEQYF.

The chain has TRBV14 and TRBJ1-1; TRBD1 might be the D (6 bases). The CDR3 consists of 13 residues. Trimming stripped 5 bases from V and 7 bases from J, with 14 bases between. The germline CDR1 and CDR2 sequences are SGHDN and FVKESK. Here the CDR3 reads CASSSTRGGEAFF. The CDR3 nucleotides are TGTGCCAGCAGCTCGACCAGGGGAGGTGAAGCTTTCTTT.

V usage is TRBV9 and J usage is TRBJ1-1, with D perhaps matching TRBD1 (6 bases). This CDR3 is built from 16 residues. The germline V and J ends were trimmed by 4 bases and 1 base, with 17 bases remaining between them. Germline loops: CDR1 SGDLS, CDR2 YYNGEE. For the CDR3, the DNA is TGTGCCAGCAGCCCCGGGGGCTGGAGGCCGAACACTGAAGCTTTCTTT. This gives the protein CASSPGGWRPNTEAFF.

This rearrangement joins TRBV7-2 to TRBJ2-3, with 10 bases fitting TRBD2. Germline CDR1 and CDR2: SGHTA and FQGNSA. Trimming cost V 10 bases and J 1 base; bases outside gene matches: 5. There are 14 residues in the CDR3. The CDR3 region has the DNA TGTGCCACCTCGGGGACTAGCGGCACAGATACGCAGTATTTT. Protein sequence: CATSGTSGTDTQYF.

The V gene is TRBV13, the J gene TRBJ2-1; a weak D match, TRBD2 (5 bases). CDR1 and CDR2 (germline): PRHDT, FYEKMQ (reference sequence). This CDR3 has 14 amino acids. V lost 3 bases and J 0 bases, leaving 6 bases between the germline ends. CDR3 DNA sequence: TGTGCCAGCAGCTTTCGGGGCTCCTACAATGAGCAGTTCTTC. Its translation is CASSFRGSYNEQFF.

This clone was recorded a few times. This chain uses TRBV3-1 (or the pseudogene TRBV3-2) with TRBJ1-2, with 7 bases that match TRBD1. Trimming cost V 4 bases and J 3 bases; bases outside gene matches: 8. The CDR3 spans 15 residues. CDR1 is LGHDT and CDR2 is YNNKEL in the germline V gene (reference sequence). In DNA, the CDR3 is TGTGCCAGCAGCCCACCCGGGACAGACTACTATGGCTACACCTTC. Amino acids: CASSPPGTDYYGYTF.

This clone was seen repeatedly, ten times or more. V is TRBV28 and J is TRBJ1-1, with D tentatively TRBD1 (5 bases). Trimming pared 2 bases from V and 10 bases from J, leaving 11 bases between. The CDR3 has 12 residues. Germline V gene data show CDR1 as MDHEN and CDR2 as SYDVKM. The CDR3 sequence: CASSLQGRGAFF. The CDR3 DNA follows: TGTGCCAGCAGTTTACAGGGAAGGGGAGCTTTCTTT. The entire variable domain, with the rest obtained from reference TRBV28 and TRBJ1-1, is as follows: DVKVTQSSRYLVKRTGEKVFLECVQDMDHENMFWYRQDPGLGLRLIYFSYDVKMKEKGDIPEGYSVSREKKERFSLILESASTNQTSMYLCASSLQGRGAFFGQGTRLTVV.

The chain couples TRBV6-5 to TRBJ1-2; D unresolved. Per germline, CDR1 MNHEY and CDR2 SVGAGI. This CDR3 is built from 13 residues. The V end was cut by 6 bases, the J end by 4 bases, with 12 bases between. CDR3 coding DNA: TGTGCCAGCAGCCATGACGGAGTCTATGGCTACACCTTC. It specifies CASSHDGVYGYTF.

With respect to this clone: The germline gene is not matched at one end of the junction; a read error may be the cause. The chain uses TRBV7-9 and TRBJ1-6; 7 bases are a match to TRBD1. Germline assignment: CDR1 SEHNR and CDR2 FQNEAQ (reference sequence). This CDR3 spans 16 amino acids. CDR3 protein: CASSGTGTVINPPLHF. DNA of the CDR3: TGTGCCAGCAGCGGCACCGGGACAGTAATTAATCCACCCCTCCACTTT. Together with reference TRBV7-9 and TRBJ1-6, the CDR3 gives the full variable domain: DTGVSQNPRHKITKRGQNVTFRCDPISEHNRLYWYRQTLGQGPEFLTYFQNEAQLEKSRLLSDRFSAERPKGSFSTLEIQRTEQGDSAMYLCASSGTGTVINPPLHFGNGTRLTVT.

The V gene is TRBV18, the J gene TRBJ1-5; D unresolved. Germline V gene data show CDR1 as KGHSH and CDR2 as LQKENI. The CDR3 length is 16 residues. V gave up 2 bases and J gave up 7 bases, with 18 bases separating them. The CDR3 spells CASSPTVAGGGQPQHF. DNA for the CDR3: TGTGCCAGCTCACCAACTGTGGCGGGAGGCGGGCAGCCCCAGCATTTT. The variable domain in full, completed from reference TRBV18 and TRBJ1-5, reads NAGVMQNPRHLVRRRGQEARLRCSPMKGHSHVYWYRQLPEEGLKFMVYLQKENIIDESGMPKERFSAEFPKEGPSILRIQQVVRGDSAAYFCASSPTVAGGGQPQHFGDGTRLSIL.

The table lists this clone with a count of one. The chain joins TRBV19 to TRBJ1-1; D is uncertain. CDR3 length: 13 amino acids. V was trimmed by 5 bases and J by 11 bases, leaving 18 bases between them. Germline V gives CDR1 LNHDA, CDR2 SQIVND (reference sequence). CDR3 in DNA: TGTGCCAGTAGTCCACAAGTGTGGACGGTGGCTTTCTTT. Translation gives CASSPQVWTVAFF. The full variable domain, in which reference TRBV19 and TRBJ1-1 provide the parts outside the CDR3, is DGGITQSPKYLFRKEGQNVTLSCEQNLNHDAMYWYRQDPGQGLRLIYYSQIVNDFQKGDIAEGYSVSREKKESFPLTVTSAQKNPTAFYLCASSPQVWTVAFFGQGTRLTVV.